This is a list of T cell receptor beta chains from one sample in a study of blood T cell repertoires in COVID-19. Profiled with immunoSEQ multiplex PCR; TCRdb holds only in-frame clones, not every one. The sample shows some 250,000 clones, around 90% of them seen only once. The sequencing input was peripheral blood. These receptors all stem from a woman aged 25 to 39 with acute or convalescent COVID-19. The CDR3 runs from the conserved cysteine through the conserved F or W. D genes are given only for firm matches. Size is omitted from some rows. Given values are once, few, many or a class for expanded clones.

clone size,J gene,D gene,V gene,CDR3 DNA,CDR3 protein
once,TRBJ1-6,-,TRBV5-6,TGTGCCAGCAGCTACTCGCAGGCCACTGGATCCCTCCACTTT,CASSYSQATGSLHF
once,TRBJ2-5,-,TRBV21-1,TGTGCCAGCAGCTTAAGCGGGAGAGGGGAGACCCAGTACTTC,CASSLSGRGETQYF
few,TRBJ1-4,-,TRBV27,TGTGCCAGCAGTTTATTGCAGGGTAGACTGTTTTTT,CASSLLQGRLFF
-,TRBJ2-7,TRBD2,TRBV7-8,TGTGCCAGCAGCCCTGGGACTAGCGGCCCATTGGATTCCTACGAGCAGTACTTC,CASSPGTSGPLDSYEQYF
-,TRBJ2-1,TRBD2,TRBV9,TGTGCCAGCAGCCTCGGGACTAGCGGATACAATGAGCAGTTCTTC,CASSLGTSGYNEQFF
-,TRBJ2-1,-,TRBV6-5,TGTGCCAGCAAAAGATGGCGGGATGAGCAGTTCTTC,CASKRWRDEQFF
-,TRBJ1-1,TRBD1,TRBV5-6,TGTGCCAGCAGCTCCGGGACAGGGTTCACTGAAGCTTTCTTT,CASSSGTGFTEAFF
-,TRBJ2-3,TRBD1,TRBV10-3,TGTGCCATCAGTGAGTCGACAGGGGGAAGCACAGATACGCAGTATTTT,CAISESTGGSTDTQYF
-,TRBJ2-5,-,TRBV24-1,TGTGCCACCAGTGATTCCAACACAGGCCAAGAGACCCAGTACTTC,CATSDSNTGQETQYF
-,TRBJ2-2,TRBD2,TRBV29-1,TGCAGCGTTGTAGGCCTAGCGGGGGGGAACGGGGAGCTGTTTTTT,CSVVGLAGGNGELFF
few,TRBJ1-1,-,TRBV19,TGTGCCAGTAATCCCTCTATGGCAGGGGTATTGAGAGCTTTCTTT,CASNPSMAGVLRAFF
-,TRBJ1-2,-,TRBV19,TGTGCCAGTAAGCCGTCGGGAACCTATGGCTACACCTTC,CASKPSGTYGYTF
-,TRBJ1-1,TRBD1,TRBV5-4,TGTGCCAGCAGCCAACGGACAGGGATGAACACTGAAGCTTTCTTT,CASSQRTGMNTEAFF
-,TRBJ2-7,-,TRBV28,TGTGCCAGCAGTCAAAACTACGAGCAGTACTTC,CASSQNYEQYF
-,TRBJ2-5,TRBD2,TRBV29-1,TGCAGCATCTGGACTAGCGGGAGTGGAGAGACCCAGTACTTC,CSIWTSGSGETQYF
-,TRBJ2-7,-,TRBV21-1,TGTGCCAGCAGCAAAGTGCGGCAGCCACTCTACCCACCTTACGAGCAGTACTTC,CASSKVRQPLYPPYEQYF
-,TRBJ2-1,TRBD1,TRBV12-3/TRBV12-4,TGTGCCAGCTCACGGACAGGTAACAATGAGCAGTTCTTC,CASSRTGNNEQFF
-,TRBJ2-1,-,TRBV29-1,TGCAGCGTTGCTCTAACAGAACCCACAACCTACAATGAGCAGTTCTTC,CSVALTEPTTYNEQFF
once,TRBJ2-1,-,TRBV5-1,TGCGCCAGCAGCCAAAGTTTCGGGAGCCTATCCTACAATGAGCAGTTCTTC,CASSQSFGSLSYNEQFF
-,TRBJ2-7,TRBD1,TRBV10-3,TGTGCCATCAGTGGGGGGACAGGGCCCTACGAGCAGTACTTC,CAISGGTGPYEQYF
once,TRBJ2-2,TRBD2,TRBV27,TGTGCCAGCACCAAATGGGGTAGCGGGAGGGTGGTCACCGGGGAGCTGTTTTTT,CASTKWGSGRVVTGELFF
-,TRBJ2-1,-,TRBV19,TGTGCCAGTAGTCCTAGCCTAGATGAGCAGTTCTTC,CASSPSLDEQFF
-,TRBJ2-3,TRBD1,TRBV19,TGTGCCACCCGACAGGGGGGGACAGATACGCAGTATTTT,CATRQGGTDTQYF
-,TRBJ2-5,-,TRBV7-6,TGTGCCAGCAGCCCTCACCAGGGGAGTGGCGGCGAGACCCAGTACTTC,CASSPHQGSGGETQYF
-,TRBJ1-2,-,TRBV5-6,TGTGCCAGCAGCTTGGCTTCCTATGGCTACACCTTC,CASSLASYGYTF
-,TRBJ2-7,TRBD1,TRBV24-1,TGTGCCACCAGTGACCCGGGACAGGGGGCCGAGCAGTACTTC,CATSDPGQGAEQYF
once,TRBJ2-1,-,TRBV6-5,TGTGCCAGCAGTTACCTAGTAGGGGGTGATGAGCAGTTCTTC,CASSYLVGGDEQFF
few,TRBJ2-1,-,TRBV10-1,TGCGCCAGCAGAAGTTACCCTAGCAATCGTCAATACAATGAGCAGTTCTTC,CASRSYPSNRQYNEQFF
-,TRBJ2-1,TRBD2,TRBV12-3/TRBV12-4,TGTGCCAGCATCATAGCGGGAGTAAGTGAGCAGTTCTTC,CASIIAGVSEQFF
-,TRBJ1-5,-,TRBV4-3,TGCGCCAGCAGCCAAGATCGGGGGGCAGGGCAGCCCCAGCATTTT,CASSQDRGAGQPQHF
-,TRBJ2-1,TRBD2,TRBV5-6,TGTGCCAGCAGCTCCCGGATGGTTAGCGGGCGTATTTACAATGAGCAGTTCTTC,CASSSRMVSGRIYNEQFF
-,TRBJ1-6,TRBD1,TRBV30,TGTGCCTGGAGGGAGACAGGGGTGCGAATCGATTCACCCCTCCACTTT,CAWRETGVRIDSPLHF
few,TRBJ2-7,-,TRBV27,TGTGCCAGCAGTCCGACGGGGAATCCCTCCGAGCAGTACTTC,CASSPTGNPSEQYF
-,TRBJ1-4,-,TRBV5-4,TGTGCCAGCAGCAGGACAGCCCTAAATGAAAAACTGTTTTTT,CASSRTALNEKLFF
-,TRBJ2-2,TRBD1,TRBV10-3,TGTGCCATCAGTGGGGGACAGGGTGGCACCGGGGAGCTGTTTTTT,CAISGGQGGTGELFF
-,TRBJ1-5,TRBD1,TRBV30,TGTGCCTGGAAAGGGCAGGGGGCCGGTCAGCCCCAGCATTTT,CAWKGQGAGQPQHF
-,TRBJ1-2,TRBD1,TRBV27,TGTGCCAGCTCTAGACAGGGGGAAGGGGCAAATGGCTACACCTTC,CASSRQGEGANGYTF
-,TRBJ2-1,TRBD2,TRBV7-2,TGTGCCAGCAGCCCACTAGCGTCCTACAATGAGCAGTTCTTC,CASSPLASYNEQFF
-,TRBJ2-7,-,TRBV6-5,TGTGCCAGCAAGCTAGCGCGAACATCCTACGAGCAGTACTTC,CASKLARTSYEQYF
-,TRBJ1-5,TRBD1,TRBV18,TGTGCCAGCTCACCAAGGACAGGCCCTTCCGTATATAGCAATCAGCCCCAGCATTTT,CASSPRTGPSVYSNQPQHF
-,TRBJ1-2,-,TRBV12-5,TGTGCTAGTACCGCTATCTCGGGAACTAACTATGGCTACACCTTC,CASTAISGTNYGYTF
-,TRBJ2-1,TRBD2,TRBV7-8,TGTGCCAGCAGCCGAGAACTAGCGGGACTCCGCAATGAGCAGTTCTTC,CASSRELAGLRNEQFF
once,TRBJ2-3,-,TRBV7-3,TGTGCCAGCAGCTACGGACTGTTGAGCACAGATACGCAGTATTTT,CASSYGLLSTDTQYF
few,TRBJ2-7,TRBD1,TRBV15,TGTGCCACGACCCGGGACAGGGGCTACGAGCAGTACTTC,CATTRDRGYEQYF
few,TRBJ1-5,-,TRBV5-1,TGCGCCAGCAGCTTGGGTCCGACAACCGGGGGAAATCAGCCCCAGCATTTT,CASSLGPTTGGNQPQHF
-,TRBJ2-7,TRBD2,TRBV18,TGTGCCAGCTCACCATGGACTAGTCCGTCCGAGCAGTACTTC,CASSPWTSPSEQYF